These T cell receptor beta chains were read from a single sample in a study of shared clonotypes between healthy human individuals. The table came from immunoSEQ multiplex PCR; TCRdb's copy has only in-frame clones and leaves some out. In the table there are around 510,000 clones, around 76% of which are singletons. Sequenced input: PBMCs. The receptors derive from a middle-aged woman in good health. Some clones in this sample may be carry-over from other donors' samples. Each CDR3 is given with its conserved first and last residue. The D gene is left open where the match is weak. Not every row has a clone size; where given, it reads once, few, many or a size class.

cdr3_aa: CASRRPGGNDYEQYF
cdr3_nt: TGTGCCAGCAGACGCCCGGGCGGGAACGACTACGAGCAGTACTTC
clone_size: .
j_call: TRBJ2-7
d_call: .
v_call: TRBV28

cdr3_aa: CAWSPTENIQYF
cdr3_nt: TGTGCCTGGAGTCCTACCGAGAACATTCAGTACTTC
clone_size: once
j_call: TRBJ2-4
d_call: .
v_call: TRBV30

cdr3_aa: CASSIGAGGRNTIYF
cdr3_nt: TGTGCCAGTAGTATAGGAGCCGGGGGCAGAAACACCATATATTTT
clone_size: .
j_call: TRBJ1-3
d_call: .
v_call: TRBV19

cdr3_aa: CAIRSGSASYEQYF
cdr3_nt: TGTGCCATCAGATCAGGGAGCGCCTCCTACGAGCAGTACTTC
clone_size: .
j_call: TRBJ2-7
d_call: .
v_call: TRBV10-3

cdr3_aa: CASSPTGSTEAFF
cdr3_nt: TGTGCCAGCTCACCAACAGGGAGCACTGAAGCTTTCTTT
clone_size: .
j_call: TRBJ1-1
d_call: .
v_call: TRBV18

cdr3_aa: CASSLSRASETQYF
cdr3_nt: TGTGCCAGCAGCTTAAGCAGAGCCTCCGAGACCCAGTACTTC
clone_size: .
j_call: TRBJ2-5
d_call: .
v_call: TRBV7-2

cdr3_aa: CASSLGTGASYEQYF
cdr3_nt: TGTGCCAGTAGTTTGGGGACAGGCGCCTCCTACGAGCAGTACTTC
clone_size: .
j_call: TRBJ2-7
d_call: TRBD1
v_call: TRBV19

cdr3_aa: CASSPQGRADTQYF
cdr3_nt: TGTGCCAGCAGCCCCCAGGGGAGGGCAGATACGCAGTATTTT
clone_size: once
j_call: TRBJ2-3
d_call: .
v_call: TRBV7-9

cdr3_aa: CASSQVIGREVFDSYEQYF
cdr3_nt: TGCGCCAGCAGCCAAGTCATAGGGCGGGAGGTCTTCGACTCCTACGAGCAGTACTTC
clone_size: once
j_call: TRBJ2-7
d_call: TRBD2
v_call: TRBV4-1

cdr3_aa: CSVGDNTGELFF
cdr3_nt: TGCAGCGTTGGGGATAACACCGGGGAGCTGTTTTTT
clone_size: once
j_call: TRBJ2-2
d_call: .
v_call: TRBV29-1

cdr3_aa: CAISDTGLAVYEQYF
cdr3_nt: TGTGCCATCAGTGATACAGGTCTCGCCGTCTACGAGCAGTACTTC
clone_size: .
j_call: TRBJ2-7
d_call: .
v_call: TRBV10-3

cdr3_aa: CATSRDRQNYGYTF
cdr3_nt: TGTGCCACCAGCAGAGATAGACAGAACTATGGCTACACCTTC
clone_size: once
j_call: TRBJ1-2
d_call: .
v_call: TRBV15

cdr3_aa: CAWSTGNTIYF
cdr3_nt: TGTGCCTGGAGTACTGGAAACACCATATATTTT
clone_size: .
j_call: TRBJ1-3
d_call: .
v_call: TRBV30

cdr3_aa: CASSLSGIAYTGELFF
cdr3_nt: TGTGCCAGCAGTTTGTCCGGGATTGCGTACACCGGGGAGCTGTTTTTT
clone_size: once
j_call: TRBJ2-2
d_call: .
v_call: TRBV28

cdr3_aa: CASSYTGDYTDTQYF
cdr3_nt: TGTGCCAGCAGCTACACAGGGGATTACACAGATACGCAGTATTTT
clone_size: .
j_call: TRBJ2-3
d_call: TRBD1
v_call: TRBV7-3

cdr3_aa: CASSLHPPAGVAGELFF
cdr3_nt: TGTGCCAGCAGCTTACATCCCCCAGCGGGAGTGGCCGGGGAGCTGTTTTTT
clone_size: .
j_call: TRBJ2-2
d_call: TRBD2
v_call: TRBV7-2

cdr3_aa: CAISESEGTGSYEQYF
cdr3_nt: TGTGCCATCAGTGAGTCGGAGGGGACAGGAAGCTACGAGCAGTACTTC
clone_size: .
j_call: TRBJ2-7
d_call: TRBD1
v_call: TRBV10-3

cdr3_aa: CASSATGDNQPQHF
cdr3_nt: TGTGCCAGCTCAGCAACAGGGGACAATCAGCCCCAGCATTTT
clone_size: .
j_call: TRBJ1-5
d_call: TRBD1
v_call: TRBV18

cdr3_aa: CASSATSGGSYNEQFF
cdr3_nt: TGTGCCAGCAGTGCGACTAGCGGGGGTTCCTACAATGAGCAGTTCTTC
clone_size: .
j_call: TRBJ2-1
d_call: TRBD2
v_call: TRBV2

cdr3_aa: CASSQGVTENTEAFF
cdr3_nt: TGCGCCAGCAGCCAAGGGGTGACGGAGAACACTGAAGCTTTCTTT
clone_size: .
j_call: TRBJ1-1
d_call: .
v_call: TRBV11-2

cdr3_aa: CASSLPTLEQYF
cdr3_nt: TGTGCCAGCAGCCTCCCCACCCTGGAGCAGTACTTC
clone_size: .
j_call: TRBJ2-5
d_call: .
v_call: TRBV11-2

cdr3_aa: CASSKLIDRYSAKNIQYF
cdr3_nt: TGTGCCAGCAGCAAACTAATCGACAGGTATTCAGCCAAAAACATTCAGTACTTC
clone_size: .
j_call: TRBJ2-4
d_call: .
v_call: TRBV7-9

cdr3_aa: CASSWDNGEPQHF
cdr3_nt: TGTGCCAGCAGCTGGGACAATGGGGAGCCCCAGCATTTT
clone_size: .
j_call: TRBJ1-5
d_call: .
v_call: TRBV5-4

cdr3_aa: CASSLGAQRRGETQYF
cdr3_nt: TGTGCCAGCAGCTTAGGGGCCCAGCGTAGAGGGGAGACCCAGTACTTC
clone_size: .
j_call: TRBJ2-5
d_call: .
v_call: TRBV7-2

cdr3_aa: CASSLASAAIRYEQYF
cdr3_nt: TGCGCCAGCAGCTTGGCCTCAGCGGCAATACGCTACGAGCAGTACTTC
clone_size: .
j_call: TRBJ2-7
d_call: .
v_call: TRBV5-1

cdr3_aa: CASSFVWGAPSTDTQYF
cdr3_nt: TGTGCCAGCAGTTTCGTATGGGGAGCGCCTAGCACAGATACGCAGTATTTT
clone_size: .
j_call: TRBJ2-3
d_call: .
v_call: TRBV5-8

cdr3_aa: CASTFGDRNTEAFF
cdr3_nt: TGTGCCAGCACCTTCGGGGACAGGAACACTGAAGCTTTCTTT
clone_size: many
j_call: TRBJ1-1
d_call: TRBD1
v_call: TRBV5-4

cdr3_aa: CASSAPGTGPDTQYF
cdr3_nt: TGTGCCAGCAGTGCGCCCGGGACAGGGCCAGATACGCAGTATTTT
clone_size: .
j_call: TRBJ2-3
d_call: TRBD1
v_call: TRBV7-9

cdr3_aa: CASSTGIVNTEAFF
cdr3_nt: TGTGCCAGTAGTACAGGGATTGTTAACACTGAAGCTTTCTTT
clone_size: .
j_call: TRBJ1-1
d_call: .
v_call: TRBV19

cdr3_aa: CASTYSGANTGELFF
cdr3_nt: TGTGCCAGTACCTATAGCGGCGCGAACACCGGGGAGCTGTTTTTT
clone_size: few
j_call: TRBJ2-2
d_call: .
v_call: TRBV19

cdr3_aa: CASIGTGDSYEQYF
cdr3_nt: TGTGCCAGCATCGGGACAGGGGACTCCTACGAGCAGTACTTC
clone_size: .
j_call: TRBJ2-7
d_call: TRBD1
v_call: TRBV28

cdr3_aa: CASGVLGRSDEQFF
cdr3_nt: TGCGCCAGCGGAGTCTTAGGTAGGTCCGATGAGCAGTTCTTC
clone_size: .
j_call: TRBJ2-1
d_call: .
v_call: TRBV5-1

cdr3_aa: CASSSRGRGEKLFF
cdr3_nt: TGTGCCAGCAGCTCCCGGGGCAGGGGTGAAAAACTGTTTTTT
clone_size: .
j_call: TRBJ1-4
d_call: .
v_call: TRBV5-4

cdr3_aa: CASSVDRSLDTEAFF
cdr3_nt: TGTGCCAGCAGTGTCGACAGGTCCTTAGACACTGAAGCTTTCTTT
clone_size: .
j_call: TRBJ1-1
d_call: .
v_call: TRBV27

cdr3_aa: CASSLPRRTYNEQFF
cdr3_nt: TGTGCCAGCAGCTTACCTCGCCGGACCTACAATGAGCAGTTCTTC
clone_size: many
j_call: TRBJ2-1
d_call: .
v_call: TRBV7-2

cdr3_aa: CASSLPLAGVNNEQFF
cdr3_nt: TGTGCCAGCAGTCTTCCCCTAGCGGGAGTTAACAATGAGCAGTTCTTC
clone_size: .
j_call: TRBJ2-1
d_call: TRBD2
v_call: TRBV28

cdr3_aa: CAISGPRTGRLYEQYF
cdr3_nt: TGTGCCATCAGTGGACCTCGGACAGGAAGGCTCTACGAGCAGTACTTC
clone_size: .
j_call: TRBJ2-7
d_call: TRBD1
v_call: TRBV10-3

cdr3_aa: CASSLGRTGTAYEQYF
cdr3_nt: TGTGCCAGCAGCTTGGGGAGGACCGGGACCGCCTACGAGCAGTACTTC
clone_size: .
j_call: TRBJ2-7
d_call: .
v_call: TRBV5-6

cdr3_aa: CAWSRDRGDQPQHF
cdr3_nt: TGTGCCTGGAGTCGGGACAGGGGAGATCAGCCCCAGCATTTT
clone_size: few
j_call: TRBJ1-5
d_call: TRBD1
v_call: TRBV30

cdr3_aa: CASSLLTGRINEQFF
cdr3_nt: TGCGCCAGCAGCCTATTGACAGGGCGGATCAATGAGCAGTTCTTC
clone_size: .
j_call: TRBJ2-1
d_call: TRBD1
v_call: TRBV5-1

cdr3_aa: CASSLVTGGGYGYTF
cdr3_nt: TGTGCCAGCAGCTTAGTCACCGGGGGGGGCTATGGCTACACCTTC
clone_size: .
j_call: TRBJ1-2
d_call: .
v_call: TRBV7-2

cdr3_aa: CASSVGEDPFNEQFF
cdr3_nt: TGTGCCAGCAGCGTAGGTGAGGACCCTTTCAATGAGCAGTTCTTC
clone_size: .
j_call: TRBJ2-1
d_call: .
v_call: TRBV9

cdr3_aa: CASRETGVDQPQHF
cdr3_nt: TGTGCCAGCAGAGAAACAGGGGTCGATCAGCCCCAGCATTTT
clone_size: .
j_call: TRBJ1-5
d_call: TRBD1
v_call: TRBV2

cdr3_aa: CASTGQAGNEKLFF
cdr3_nt: TGCGCCAGCACCGGACAGGCCGGCAATGAAAAACTGTTTTTT
clone_size: .
j_call: TRBJ1-4
d_call: TRBD1
v_call: TRBV4-3

cdr3_aa: CASSLTYGYTF
cdr3_nt: TGTGCCAGCAGCTTGACTTATGGCTACACCTTC
clone_size: .
j_call: TRBJ1-2
d_call: .
v_call: TRBV7-9

cdr3_aa: CASTFSYRDTEAFF
cdr3_nt: TGTGCCAGCACCTTTAGTTACAGGGACACTGAAGCTTTCTTT
clone_size: .
j_call: TRBJ1-1
d_call: .
v_call: TRBV28

cdr3_aa: CASSQGQFHEQYF
cdr3_nt: TGTGCCAGCAGCCAAGGACAGTTCCACGAGCAGTACTTC
clone_size: .
j_call: TRBJ2-7
d_call: .
v_call: TRBV7-9

cdr3_aa: CSAETHYGYTF
cdr3_nt: TGCAGTGCCGAGACACACTATGGCTACACCTTC
clone_size: many
j_call: TRBJ1-2
d_call: .
v_call: TRBV20-1

cdr3_aa: CASSSPTYEQYF
cdr3_nt: TGTGCCAGTAGTAGTCCAACGTACGAGCAGTACTTC
clone_size: .
j_call: TRBJ2-7
d_call: .
v_call: TRBV19

cdr3_aa: CSFGTSGSHYNEQFF
cdr3_nt: TGCAGCTTCGGGACTAGCGGGAGTCACTACAATGAGCAGTTCTTC
clone_size: .
j_call: TRBJ2-1
d_call: TRBD2
v_call: TRBV29-1

cdr3_aa: CASSQTLAGGFNEQFF
cdr3_nt: TGTGCCAGCAGCCAAACACTAGCGGGAGGGTTCAATGAGCAGTTCTTC
clone_size: .
j_call: TRBJ2-1
d_call: TRBD2
v_call: TRBV7-2

cdr3_aa: CASSLGGENYGYTF
cdr3_nt: TGTGCCAGCAGCTTAGGCGGAGAGAACTATGGCTACACCTTC
clone_size: .
j_call: TRBJ1-2
d_call: .
v_call: TRBV7-2

cdr3_aa: CASSSQGTTNEKLFF
cdr3_nt: TGTGCCAGCAGCTCACAGGGCACAACTAATGAAAAACTGTTTTTT
clone_size: .
j_call: TRBJ1-4
d_call: .
v_call: TRBV7-8